The T cell receptor beta chain described here comes from a study of CD8 T cells in ankylosing spondylitis. General study findings and limits: Significant enrichment of disease-linked clones was reportedly seen in matched ankylosing spondylitis synovial fluid. Some motif variants had been reported before (in reactive arthritis synovial fluid and blood). Seemingly distinctive of ankylosing spondylitis blood was a TCR beta motif formed by eight highly homologous variants. CD8+ by phenotype, disease-linked clones were relatively rare in peripheral blood.

Trimming took 7 bases from V and 6 from J, leaving 12 bases between them. In germline, CDR1 is SQVTM, CDR2 ANQGSEA. There are 12 residues in the CDR3. This clonotype was counted many times. Its antigen is as yet unknown. The TCR beta libraries were generated through quantitative 5'-RACE incorporating molecular barcodes. Via MiXCR, TCRdb re-called the 5' RACE reads, giving one row per CDR3 protein. The sample holds some 800,000 distinct CDR3 sequences, approximately 12% seen once. Sequenced: blood, either unsorted or a sorted T cell fraction (not recorded which). The sequence was obtained from a male donor with ankylosing spondylitis. The genes are TRBV29-1 and TRBJ1-4; tentative D call: TRBD1 (6 bases). In DNA form, the CDR3 reads TGCAGCGCATCAGGGGCCGATGAAAAACTGTTTTTT. This gives the protein CSASGADEKLFF.